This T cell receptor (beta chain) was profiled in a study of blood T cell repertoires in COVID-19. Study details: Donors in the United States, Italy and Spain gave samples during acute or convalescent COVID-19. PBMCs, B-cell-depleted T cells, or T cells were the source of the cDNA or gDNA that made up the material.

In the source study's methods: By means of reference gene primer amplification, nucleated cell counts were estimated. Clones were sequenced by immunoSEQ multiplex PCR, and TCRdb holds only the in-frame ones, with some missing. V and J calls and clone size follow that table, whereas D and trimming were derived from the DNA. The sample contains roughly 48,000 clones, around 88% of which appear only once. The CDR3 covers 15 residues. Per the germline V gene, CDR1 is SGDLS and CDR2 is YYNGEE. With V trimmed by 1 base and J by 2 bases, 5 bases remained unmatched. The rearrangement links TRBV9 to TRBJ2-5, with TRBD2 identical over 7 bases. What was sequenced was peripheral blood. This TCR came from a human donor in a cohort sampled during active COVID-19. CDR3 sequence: CASSVRSGVQETQYF. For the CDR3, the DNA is TGTGCCAGCAGCGTACGAAGCGGGGTTCAAGAGACCCAGTACTTC.